These 27 T cell receptor beta chains originate from one sample sequenced in a study of neurological immune-mediated disorders. TCRdb re-derived calls from the 5' RACE reads in MiXCR, one entry per CDR3 protein. The table has 70,000 to 90,000 distinct CDR3 sequences, 5% to 5.5% seen once. Source material: PBMCs. These receptors were collected from a woman in her twenties or thirties with multiple sclerosis.

This clonotype was counted many times. The chain carries TRBV12-3 or TRBV12-4 and TRBJ2-6; D remains ambiguous. This CDR3 has 13 amino acids. V was clipped by 5 bases and J by 3 bases, with 5 bases between them. Here the CDR3 DNA reads TGTGCCAGCAGTGTGGATGGGGCCAACGTCCTGACTTTC. It yields the protein CASSVDGANVLTF.

In this sample, this clonotype turned up many times. The rearrangement joins TRBV5-4 to TRBJ2-2; D could derive from TRBD1 or TRBD2 (5 bases each). CDR1 and CDR2 from the germline V gene are SGHNT and YYREEE (reference sequence). With 2 bases removed from V and 3 bases from J, the gap between germline ends came to 11 bases. The CDR3 loop spans 15 amino acids. The CDR3 reads CASSLRDADTGELFF. CDR3 DNA sequence: TGTGCCAGCAGCTTACGGGACGCCGACACCGGGGAGCTGTTTTTT.

This clonotype occurred many times. The J gene is TRBJ2-6, the V gene TRBV20-1, with TRBD1 as a possible D gene (6 bases). V was cut by 2 bases and J by 1 base, with 9 bases left in between. Germline CDR1 DFQATT, CDR2 SNEGSKA (reference sequence). The CDR3 sequence is 15 residues long. Here the CDR3 reads CSARHTGSGANVLTF. CDR3 DNA sequence: TGCAGTGCTAGACATACAGGGTCTGGGGCCAACGTCCTGACTTTC.

This clonotype came up many times. The genes are TRBV10-3 and TRBJ2-1; no reliable D call. From germline, CDR1 is ENHRY and CDR2 SYGVKD. This CDR3 contains 17 residues. Trimming shortened V by 0 bases and J by 0 bases, and 12 bases separated the two germline ends. DNA of the CDR3: TGTGCCATCAGTGAGTCGATCGGTTATAGCTCCTACAATGAGCAGTTCTTC. Protein sequence: CAISESIGYSSYNEQFF.

This clonotype was observed a few times. This chain connects TRBV6-1 to TRBJ1-6; a weak D match, TRBD1 (5 bases). Per germline, CDR1 MNHNS and CDR2 SASEGT. The length of the CDR3 is 16 residues. V gave up 6 bases and J gave up 1 base, with 13 bases separating them. CDR3 DNA: TGTGCCAGCAGGACAGCGGGGACGTCCTATAATTCACCCCTCCACTTT. Translation gives CASRTAGTSYNSPLHF.

This clonotype was observed many times. The rearrangement links TRBV5-6 to TRBJ2-7; the match to TRBD2 covers 10 bases. The CDR3 has 15 residues. Germline V lookup: CDR1 SGHDT, CDR2 YYEEEE. Trimming cost V 2 bases and J 4 bases; bases outside gene matches: 6. The chain's CDR3 is CASSLGLADIYEQYF. The DNA for the CDR3 is TGTGCCAGCAGCTTAGGACTAGCGGACATTTACGAGCAGTACTTC.

This clonotype was counted many times. The chain links TRBV7-8 to TRBJ2-5, with D hard to call. Germline V gene data show CDR1 as SGHVS and CDR2 as FQNEAQ. V was cut by 0 bases and J by 4 bases, with 24 bases left in between. The CDR3 is 19 residues long. Written as DNA, the CDR3 is TGTGCCAGCAGCTTAGCGCGGTTGCGCCCCAATTCCGTAGGAGAGACCCAGTACTTC. Its protein is CASSLARLRPNSVGETQYF.

This clonotype was observed at least ten times. This rearrangement joins TRBV20-1 to TRBJ2-1; D may be TRBD1 or TRBD2 (6 bases each). Germline loops: CDR1 DFQATT, CDR2 SNEGSKA (reference sequence). The CDR3 totals 14 residues. The V and J ends lost 0 bases and 4 bases respectively, with 10 bases between them. In nucleotides, the CDR3 is TGCAGTGCTAGAGACAGGGGAGGATACAATGAGCAGTTCTTC. Its protein product is CSARDRGGYNEQFF.

In its sample, this clonotype was seen many times. The gene calls are TRBV5-1 and TRBJ1-1, with D possibly TRBD1 on 5 matching bases. V was pared by 4 bases and J by 3 bases, with 10 bases between. Germline V CDR1 and CDR2: SGHRS, YFSETQ. The CDR3 is made up of 13 amino acids. In DNA, the CDR3 is TGCGCCAGCAGCAGACAGAGAGACACTGAAGCTTTCTTT. It specifies CASSRQRDTEAFF.

This clonotype appeared many times. The CDR3 protein is CASSLLQGNYYGYTF. The CDR3 coding sequence is TGTGCCAGCAGCTTATTGCAGGGAAATTACTATGGCTACACCTTC. The V gene is TRBV7-2, the J gene TRBJ1-2, with a possible D match to TRBD1 (5 bases). The CDR3 has 15 residues. Trimming stripped 2 bases from V and 3 bases from J, with 13 bases between. The germline CDR1 and CDR2 sequences are SGHTA and FQGNSA.

In its sample, this clonotype was seen many times. CDR3 residues: CASSLEGLETQYF. The CDR3 DNA is TGCGCCAGCAGCTTGGAGGGGTTGGAGACCCAGTACTTC. The V call is TRBV5-1, the J call TRBJ2-5, with D perhaps TRBD1 (5 bases). Germline lookup yields CDR1 SGHRS and CDR2 YFSETQ. With 0 bases removed from V and 5 bases from J, the gap between germline ends came to 8 bases. The CDR3 runs 13 residues.

This clonotype was counted at least ten times. The gene calls are TRBV20-1 and TRBJ2-7, with 9 bases aligning to TRBD2. Germline V lookup: CDR1 DFQATT, CDR2 SNEGSKA (reference sequence). This CDR3 has 13 residues. The trim removed 3 bases at V and 6 bases at J, leaving 6 bases unmatched. CDR3: CSASSLAGSEQYF. Written as DNA, the CDR3 is TGCAGTGCTAGTAGTCTAGCGGGATCCGAGCAGTACTTC.

This clonotype was detected ten times or more. This chain joins TRBV10-2 and TRBJ1-2, with D possibly being TRBD1 (5 bases). Trimming cost V 2 bases and J 4 bases, with 8 bases left between them. The CDR3 extends over 13 amino acids. Germline V gene data show CDR1 as WSHSY and CDR2 as SAAADI. CDR3 residues: CASSEGGPYGYTF. The CDR3 nucleotides are TGCGCCAGCAGTGAGGGGGGACCCTATGGCTACACCTTC.

Many counts were recorded for this clonotype. The rearrangement joins TRBV6-6 to TRBJ2-1; no reliable D call. V lost 8 bases and J lost 10, with 12 bases in between. The CDR3 consists of 11 residues. Germline-derived CDR1 and CDR2 are MNHNY and SVGAGI (reference sequence). This CDR3 is CASLQFGEQFF. The CDR3 DNA follows: TGTGCCAGCTTACAGTTCGGGGAGCAGTTCTTC.

There are many counts of this clonotype. The chain joins TRBV3-1 to TRBJ1-2, with D unresolved. V lost 2 bases to trimming and J lost 0 bases, with 4 bases between them. The CDR3 extends over 13 amino acids. Germline CDR1 reads LGHDT; CDR2 reads YNNKEL (reference sequence). CDR3 region: CASSQRSNYGYTF. The CDR3 nucleotides are TGTGCCAGCAGCCAAAGGTCTAACTATGGCTACACCTTC.

This clonotype was observed at least ten times. The chain recombines TRBV5-1 with TRBJ2-5; 8 bases are a match to TRBD2. Trimming removed 4 bases from V and 5 bases from J; junction bases left unmatched: 10. Germline lookup yields CDR1 SGHRS and CDR2 YFSETQ. The CDR3 spans 15 residues. The CDR3 loop is CASSTGTRRLETQYF. The CDR3 nucleotides read TGCGCCAGCAGCACCGGGACTAGACGGTTGGAGACCCAGTACTTC.

A few counts support this clonotype. This sequence joins TRBV5-1 and TRBJ2-7; 15 bases map to TRBD2. The germline CDR1 and CDR2 sequences are SGHRS and YFSETQ. V shed 3 bases, J shed 1 base, and the junction held 2 bases outside the gene matches. The CDR3 totals 16 residues. CDR3 sequence (DNA): TGCGCCAGCAGCTATGGACTAGCGGGAGGGTCCTACGAGCAGTACTTC. Translated, it gives CASSYGLAGGSYEQYF.

This clonotype was seen at least ten times. The chain combines TRBV6-1 with TRBJ2-3; D is possibly TRBD1 or TRBD2 (5 bases each). CDR1 and CDR2 (germline): MNHNS, SASEGT. The CDR3 length is 17 residues. Trimming pared 0 bases from V and 4 bases from J, leaving 17 bases between. In nucleotides, the CDR3 is TGTGCCAGCAGTGAAGCCAGGGCTATCATGGGGGCAGATACGCAGTATTTT. Its protein product is CASSEARAIMGADTQYF.

The sample holds many counts of this clonotype. The genes are TRBV6-1 and TRBJ2-7; 9 positions agree with TRBD2. Germline V gene lookup returns CDR1 MNHNS and CDR2 SASEGT. This CDR3 has 15 residues. J gave up 3 bases and V 4 bases, and 7 bases lay outside the gene matches. CDR3 coding DNA: TGTGCCAGCAGTGGAAGCAGACTAGCGGTCTACGAGCAGTACTTC. It yields the protein CASSGSRLAVYEQYF.

This clonotype was seen repeatedly, ten times or more. J is TRBJ1-1 and V is TRBV5-1; weak D call: TRBD1 (5 bases). CDR3 length equals 14 residues. Trimming left V 2 bases short and J 6 bases short, with 14 bases between. Germline CDR1 SGHRS, CDR2 YFSETQ. DNA for the CDR3: TGCGCCAGCAGCTTACCCAGGGTGGGGGCTGAAGCTTTCTTT. Protein: CASSLPRVGAEAFF.

This clonotype was picked up many times. The CDR3 sequence is CASSPDRPSGNTIYF. CDR3 sequence (DNA): TGTGCCAGCAGCCCGGACAGACCTTCGGGAAACACCATATATTTT. This chain uses TRBV7-8 with TRBJ1-3, with D perhaps TRBD1 (6 bases). The germline V and J ends were trimmed by 5 bases and 4 bases, with 15 bases remaining between them. CDR3 length equals 15 residues. Germline lookup yields CDR1 SGHVS and CDR2 FQNEAQ.

In the case of this clonotype: A read error is likely, as this CDR3 ends without the conserved phenylalanine or tryptophan. The chain joins TRBV5-1 to TRBJ2-3; D is ambiguous. V shed 2 bases and J shed 2 bases, with 9 bases lying between them. The CDR3 runs to 14 residues. Germline V gene data show CDR1 as SGHRS and CDR2 as YFSETQ. CDR3 residues: CASSFGLSTDTQYN. The CDR3 nucleotides are TGCGCCAGCAGCTTTGGGCTCTCCACAGATACGCAGTATAAT.

This clonotype ranks as medium-sized (0.01 to 0.1%). The chain recombines TRBV28 with TRBJ2-3; TRBD2 is a possible D gene (5 bases). The V end was cut by 2 bases, the J end by 0 bases, with 15 bases between. Germline V gene sequence: CDR1 MDHEN, CDR2 SYDVKM. There are 17 residues in the CDR3. The CDR3: CASSLVYPAGSTDTQYF. In nucleotides, the CDR3 is TGTGCCAGCAGTTTAGTTTACCCGGCGGGCAGCACAGATACGCAGTATTTT.

Many counts were recorded for this clonotype. The V call is TRBV28, the J call TRBJ2-4; D is unclear. This CDR3 has 13 residues. Germline V gives CDR1 MDHEN, CDR2 SYDVKM. Trimming stripped 6 bases from V and 10 bases from J, with 16 bases between. Here the CDR3 DNA reads TGTGCCAGCAGACCTGACCCTGGGGTGATTCAGTACTTC. As protein: CASRPDPGVIQYF.

By share, this clonotype counts as medium-sized. This chain links TRBV9 with TRBJ1-5, with D perhaps matching TRBD1 (5 bases). Per the germline V gene, CDR1 is SGDLS and CDR2 is YYNGEE. The V and J ends lost 4 bases and 4 bases respectively, with 12 bases between them. This CDR3 has 14 residues. The CDR3 is CASSLGGSNQPQHF. The CDR3 nucleotides are TGTGCCAGCAGCCTCGGGGGGTCAAATCAGCCCCAGCATTTT.

V usage is TRBV18 and J usage is TRBJ1-3; D remains ambiguous. This CDR3 contains 16 residues. V was shortened by 1 base and J by 2 bases, with 12 bases between the two germline ends. CDR1 and CDR2 (germline): KGHSH, LQKENI. The DNA for the CDR3 is TGTGCCAGCTCACCACGTACAGTGAGGGCTGGAAACACCATATATTTT. It encodes CASSPRTVRAGNTIYF.

This clonotype has more than one count but fewer than ten. The V gene is TRBV7-2, the J gene TRBJ2-1; D may be TRBD1 (6 bases). CDR1 and CDR2 (germline): SGHTA, FQGNSA. The CDR3 is made up of 13 amino acids. The V and J ends lost 3 bases and 4 bases respectively, with 7 bases between them. This CDR3 reads CASSLDRYNEQFF. The CDR3 nucleotides read TGTGCCAGCAGCTTGGACAGATACAATGAGCAGTTCTTC. Looking up the rest from reference TRBV7-2 and TRBJ2-1 gives the full variable domain: GAGVSQSPSNKVTEKGKDVELRCDPISGHTALYWYRQSLGQGLEFLIYFQGNSAPDKSGLPSDRFSAERTGGSVSTLTIQRTQQEDSAVYLCASSLDRYNEQFFGPGTRLTVL.